The 20 T cell receptor beta chains presented below share a single source sample, sequenced in a study of T cell responses to AZD1222 COVID-19 vaccine. Generated by immunoSEQ multiplex PCR, the TCRdb table keeps only in-frame clones and is missing some. The repertoire holds 130,000 or so clones, with 89% as singletons. The source material was peripheral blood, sampled on day 0 of AZD1222 vaccination. The source is an adult in good health.

The chain employs TRBV18 and TRBJ2-5, with D perhaps being TRBD1 or TRBD2 (5 bases each). CDR1 is KGHSH, CDR2 LQKENI, per germline. V was shortened by 3 bases and J by 4 bases, with 15 bases between the two germline ends. CDR3 length: 15 amino acids. The CDR3 DNA follows: TGTGCCAGCTCACCGGCGCAGGGACGAGGAGAGACCCAGTACTTC. Its protein is CASSPAQGRGETQYF.

The CDR3 here is CASSQGGTAMNTEAFF. DNA for the CDR3: TGTGCCAGCAGCCAAGGGGGGACAGCTATGAACACTGAAGCTTTCTTT. This sequence joins TRBV3-1 (or the pseudogene TRBV3-2) and TRBJ1-1, with TRBD1 identical over 7 bases. CDR1 is LGHDT, CDR2 YNNKEL, per germline (reference sequence). Trimming took 1 base from V and 0 from J; bases not matched to a gene: 5. CDR3 length: 16 residues.

V and J are TRBV4-3 and TRBJ1-4; 7 bases are shared with TRBD1. The V and J ends lost 0 bases and 7 bases, in that order; junction bases with no gene match: 8. Germline V gene lookup returns CDR1 LGHNA and CDR2 YSLEER. The CDR3 sequence is 16 residues long. Here the CDR3 reads CASSQEAQGEGEKLFF. DNA for the CDR3: TGCGCCAGCAGCCAAGAAGCCCAGGGGGAGGGTGAAAAACTGTTTTTT.

The CDR3 spells CASSSPNTGELFF. The DNA of the CDR3 is TGTGCCAGCAGTTCACCGAACACCGGGGAGCTGTTTTTT. The chain has TRBV28 and TRBJ2-2; the D is unclear. The germline CDR1 and CDR2 sequences are MDHEN and SYDVKM. V lost 4 bases, J lost 0 bases, and 3 bases lay in between. This CDR3 region has 13 residues.

The chain couples TRBV11-2 to TRBJ2-7; D is uncertain. V was trimmed by 4 bases and J by 0 bases, leaving 13 bases between them. CDR3 length: 15 residues. Germline loops: CDR1 SGHAT, CDR2 FQNNGV. This chain's CDR3 is CASSSRKPGSYEQYF. CDR3 bases: TGTGCCAGCAGCTCCAGAAAGCCGGGCTCCTACGAGCAGTACTTC.

Written as DNA, the CDR3 is TGTGCCAGCAGTTTGGGGTATCAGCCCCAGCATTTT. This gives the protein CASSLGYQPQHF. V and J are TRBV12-3 or TRBV12-4 and TRBJ1-5; D is ambiguous. The V gene lost 3 bases and the J gene lost 5 bases, with 5 bases spanning the gap. The CDR3 has 12 amino acids.

V and J are TRBV4-1 and TRBJ1-1, with D tentatively TRBD1 (6 bases). The CDR3 sequence is 17 residues long. Looked up from germline, CDR1 is MGHRA and CDR2 is YSYEKL. Between the trimmed V and J ends, which lost 0 bases and 1 base, there was a span of 15 bases. The CDR3 coding sequence is TGCGCCAGCAGCCAAGAGAGCCCCGGGACAAAGAACACTGAAGCTTTCTTT. This codes for CASSQESPGTKNTEAFF.

This chain uses TRBV19 with TRBJ1-2; 7 nucleotides match TRBD1. Trimming removed 5 bases from V and 3 bases from J; junction bases left unmatched: 9. CDR1 and CDR2 (germline): LNHDA, SQIVND (reference sequence). This CDR3 is built from 15 residues. The CDR3 DNA reads TGTGCCAGTAGTTCAGGGACAGTGGGGGACTATGGCTACACCTTC. Translating gives CASSSGTVGDYGYTF.

The CDR3 DNA reads as TGTGCCAGCAAGCCAGGGGGGTTCTACGAGCAGTACTTC. It is translated as CASKPGGFYEQYF. The chain is built from TRBV12-3 or TRBV12-4 and TRBJ2-7, with D possibly being TRBD1 (7 bases). Trimming pared 7 bases from V and 3 bases from J, leaving 13 bases between. The CDR3 contains 13 residues.

The chain uses TRBV5-1 and TRBJ1-4; 7 nucleotides agree with TRBD1. The CDR3 runs 15 residues. Germline lookup yields CDR1 SGHRS and CDR2 YFSETQ. This chain's CDR3 is CGRPGQRKAEEKLFF. In DNA form, the CDR3 reads TGCGGCCGTCCGGGACAGCGGAAAGCCGAAGAAAAACTGTTTTTT.

The chain combines TRBV3-1 (or the pseudogene TRBV3-2) with TRBJ2-1; a possible D gene is TRBD2 (5 bases). Trimming shortened V by 3 bases and J by 0 bases, and 6 bases separated the two germline ends. This CDR3 region has 14 residues. Germline V gives CDR1 LGHDT, CDR2 YNNKEL (reference sequence). The CDR3 is CASSQRASYNEQFF. The DNA for the CDR3 is TGTGCCAGCAGCCAGCGGGCCTCCTACAATGAGCAGTTCTTC.

The V and J genes are TRBV29-1 and TRBJ2-7; TRBD2 matches at 9 bases. V gave up 7 bases and J gave up 4 bases; unmatched junction bases: 8. The CDR3 sequence is 13 residues long. Per the germline V gene, CDR1 is SQVTM and CDR2 is ANQGSEA. CDR3 coding DNA: TGCAGCGCCGCCTCTAGCGGGACTTACGAGCAGTACTTC. As protein: CSAASSGTYEQYF.

The genes are TRBV9 and TRBJ2-1, with TRBD2 matching over 10 bases. The length of the CDR3 is 15 residues. Germline assignment: CDR1 SGDLS and CDR2 YYNGEE. Trimming removed 4 bases from V and 3 bases from J; junction bases left unmatched: 4. The CDR3 bases are TGTGCCAGCAGCCTTGGACTAGCGGACTACAATGAGCAGTTCTTC. Its protein is CASSLGLADYNEQFF. Filled out from reference TRBV9 and TRBJ2-1, the complete variable domain reads DSGVTQTPKHLITATGQRVTLRCSPRSGDLSVYWYQQSLDQGLQFLIQYYNGEERAKGNILERFSAQQFPDLHSELNLSSLELGDSALYFCASSLGLADYNEQFFGPGTRLTVL.

The chain carries TRBV5-6 and TRBJ2-7; D call uncertain. Deletions cut 0 bases from V and 2 bases from J, with 9 bases between. The CDR3 is made up of 14 amino acids. Germline CDR1 and CDR2: SGHDT and YYEEEE. This CDR3 is CASSLVYSPYEQYF. The CDR3, as DNA: TGTGCCAGCAGCTTGGTCTACAGCCCCTACGAGCAGTACTTC.

The V gene is TRBV6-2 or TRBV6-3, the J gene TRBJ2-7; 7 nucleotides line up with TRBD1. With V trimmed by 0 bases and J by 1 base, 6 bases remained unmatched. Germline CDR1 is MNHEY and CDR2 is SVGEGT. The CDR3 spans 16 residues. This CDR3 reads CASSYSTGTASYEQYF. CDR3 DNA: TGTGCCAGCAGTTACTCGACCGGGACAGCTTCCTACGAGCAGTACTTC.

The rearrangement uses TRBV6-4 and TRBJ1-2; 9 positions agree with TRBD1. This CDR3 is 15 amino acids long. Germline CDR1 is MRHNA and CDR2 is SNTAGT. V was clipped by 4 bases and J by 5 bases; unmatched bases: 8. The DNA for the CDR3 is TGTGCCAGCAGTGCCCAGCCGGGACAGGGTTATGGCTACACCTTC. Encoded protein: CASSAQPGQGYGYTF.

This chain connects TRBV6-6 to TRBJ2-7, with D hard to call. The V and J ends lost 6 bases and 3 bases respectively, with 9 bases between them. The CDR3 covers 12 residues. Germline lookup yields CDR1 MNHNY and CDR2 SVGAGI (reference sequence). As DNA, the CDR3 is TGTGCCAGCAGGGCCTGGGGCTACGAGCAGTACTTC. This codes for CASRAWGYEQYF.

This chain connects TRBV10-3 to TRBJ1-2; TRBD1 might be the D (6 bases). The CDR3 is 18 residues long. Trimming stripped 5 bases from V and 6 bases from J, with 28 bases between. Germline V gene lookup returns CDR1 ENHRY and CDR2 SYGVKD. For the CDR3, the DNA is TGTGCCATCAGTCCCTCCGCGGGGGCGCGGAGGTGGGAGGATGGCTACACCTTC. This gives the protein CAISPSAGARRWEDGYTF.

A remark on this clone: Its ends do not fully match the called genes, so a read error is possible. The chain is built from TRBV7-9 and TRBJ1-4; tentative D call: TRBD1 (5 bases). There are 12 residues in the CDR3. Germline CDR1 is SEHNR and CDR2 is FQNEAQ (reference sequence). The CDR3 coding sequence is TGTGCCAGCAGCTTCTCTGCCGACAGTCCGGTTTTT. The encoded protein is CASSFSADSPVF.

In its sample, this clone was seen a few times. The gene calls are TRBV6-2 or TRBV6-3 and TRBJ2-4; unclear D gene. The CDR3 totals 11 residues. CDR1 and CDR2 (germline): MNHEY, SVGEGT. V was trimmed by 5 bases and J by 7 bases, leaving 6 bases between them. The CDR3 coding sequence is TGTGCCAGCAGTCACGGGAACATTCAGTACTTC. It translates to CASSHGNIQYF.